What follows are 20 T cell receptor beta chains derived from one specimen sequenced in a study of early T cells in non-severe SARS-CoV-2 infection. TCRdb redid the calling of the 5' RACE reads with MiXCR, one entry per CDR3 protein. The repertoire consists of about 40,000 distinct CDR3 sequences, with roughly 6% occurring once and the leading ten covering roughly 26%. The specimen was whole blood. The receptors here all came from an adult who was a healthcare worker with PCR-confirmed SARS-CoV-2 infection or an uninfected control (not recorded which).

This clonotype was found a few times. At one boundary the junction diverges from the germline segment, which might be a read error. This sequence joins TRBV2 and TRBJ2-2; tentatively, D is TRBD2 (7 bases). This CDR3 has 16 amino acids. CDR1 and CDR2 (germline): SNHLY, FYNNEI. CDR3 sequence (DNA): TGTGCCAGCAGTCCCCTCGGGACAACCCTGGCGGGGGAGCAGTTTTTT. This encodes CASSPLGTTLAGEQFF.

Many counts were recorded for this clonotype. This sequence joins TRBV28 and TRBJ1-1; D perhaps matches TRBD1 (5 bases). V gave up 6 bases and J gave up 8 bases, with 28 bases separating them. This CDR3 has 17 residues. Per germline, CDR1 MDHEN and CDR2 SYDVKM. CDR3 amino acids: CASSPSQLQGAVGEAFF. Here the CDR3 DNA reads TGTGCCAGCAGCCCATCCCAACTCCAGGGTGCGGTGGGCGAAGCTTTCTTT.

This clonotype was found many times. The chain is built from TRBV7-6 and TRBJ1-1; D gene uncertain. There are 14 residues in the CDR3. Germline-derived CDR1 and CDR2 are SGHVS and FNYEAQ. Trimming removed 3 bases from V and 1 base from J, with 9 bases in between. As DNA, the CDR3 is TGTGCCAGCAGCTTGATGACGGGGAACACTGAAGCTTTCTTT. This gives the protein CASSLMTGNTEAFF.

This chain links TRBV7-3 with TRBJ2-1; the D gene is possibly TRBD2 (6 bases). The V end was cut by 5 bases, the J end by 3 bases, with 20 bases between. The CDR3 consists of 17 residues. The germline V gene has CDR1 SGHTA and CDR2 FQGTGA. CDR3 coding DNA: TGTGCCAGCAGCCCCGGGTCGGGGAGGCCGAACTACAATGAGCAGTTCTTC. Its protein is CASSPGSGRPNYNEQFF.

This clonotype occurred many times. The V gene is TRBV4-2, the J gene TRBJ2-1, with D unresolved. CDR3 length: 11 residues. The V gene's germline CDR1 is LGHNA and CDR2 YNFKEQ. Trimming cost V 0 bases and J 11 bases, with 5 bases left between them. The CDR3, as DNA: TGTGCCAGCAGCCAAGAGGCTAAGCAGTTCTTC. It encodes CASSQEAKQFF.

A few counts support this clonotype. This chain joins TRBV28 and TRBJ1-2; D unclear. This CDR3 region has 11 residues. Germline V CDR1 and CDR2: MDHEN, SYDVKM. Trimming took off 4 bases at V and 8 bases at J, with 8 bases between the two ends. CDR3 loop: CASSWGSGYTF. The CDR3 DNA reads TGTGCCAGCAGTTGGGGTTCCGGCTACACCTTC.

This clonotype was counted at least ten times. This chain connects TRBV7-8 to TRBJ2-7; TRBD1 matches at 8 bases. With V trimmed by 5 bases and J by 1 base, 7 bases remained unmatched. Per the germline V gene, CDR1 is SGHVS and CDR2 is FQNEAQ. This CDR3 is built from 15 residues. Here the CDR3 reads CASSPGQGLSYEQYF. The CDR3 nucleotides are TGTGCCAGCAGCCCTGGACAGGGTCTATCCTACGAGCAGTACTTC. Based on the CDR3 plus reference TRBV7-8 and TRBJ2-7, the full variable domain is GAGVSQSPRYKVAKRGQDVALRCDPISGHVSLFWYQQALGQGPEFLTYFQNEAQLDKSGLPSDRFFAERPEGSVSTLKIQRTQQEDSAVYLCASSPGQGLSYEQYFGPGTRLTVT.

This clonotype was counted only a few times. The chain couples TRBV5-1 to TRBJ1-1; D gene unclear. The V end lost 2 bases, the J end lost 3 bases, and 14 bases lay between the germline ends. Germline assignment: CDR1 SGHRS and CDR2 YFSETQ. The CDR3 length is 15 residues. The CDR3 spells CASSLTPWGDTEAFF. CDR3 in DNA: TGCGCCAGCAGCTTAACACCCTGGGGTGACACTGAAGCTTTCTTT.

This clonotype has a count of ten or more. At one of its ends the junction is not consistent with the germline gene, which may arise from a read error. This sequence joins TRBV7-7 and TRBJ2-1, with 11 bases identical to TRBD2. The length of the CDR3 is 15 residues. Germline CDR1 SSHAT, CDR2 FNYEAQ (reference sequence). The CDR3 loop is CASSSRLAGHNEQFF. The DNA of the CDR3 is TGTGCTAGCAGCTCCCGACTAGCGGGACATAATGAGCAGTTCTTC. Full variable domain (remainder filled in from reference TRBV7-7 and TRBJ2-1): GAGVSQSPRYKVTKRGQDVTLRCDPISSHATLYWYQQALGQGPEFLTYFNYEAQPDKSGLPSDRFSAERPEGSISTLTIQRTEQRDSAMYRCASSSRLAGHNEQFFGPGTRLTVL.

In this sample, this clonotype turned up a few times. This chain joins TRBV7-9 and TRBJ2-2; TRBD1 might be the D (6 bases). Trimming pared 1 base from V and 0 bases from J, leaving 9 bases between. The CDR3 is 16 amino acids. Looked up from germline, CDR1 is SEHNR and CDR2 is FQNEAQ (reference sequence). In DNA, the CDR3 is TGTGCCAGCAGCTTAGGACAGGCGTCGAACACCGGGGAGCTGTTTTTT. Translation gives CASSLGQASNTGELFF.

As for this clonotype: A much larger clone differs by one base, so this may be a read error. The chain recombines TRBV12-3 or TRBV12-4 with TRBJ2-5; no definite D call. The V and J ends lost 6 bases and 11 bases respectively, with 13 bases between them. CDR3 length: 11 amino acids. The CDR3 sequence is CASSYNPRQYF. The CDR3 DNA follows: TGTGCCAGCAGCTACAACCCTCGGCAGTACTTC.

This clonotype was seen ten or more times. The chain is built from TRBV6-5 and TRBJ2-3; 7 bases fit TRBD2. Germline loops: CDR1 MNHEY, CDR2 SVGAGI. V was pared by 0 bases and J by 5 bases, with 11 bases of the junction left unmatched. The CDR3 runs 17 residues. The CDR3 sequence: CASSYSSGAGVQDTQYF. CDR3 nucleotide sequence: TGTGCCAGCAGTTACTCTTCGGGCGCGGGGGTACAAGATACGCAGTATTTT.

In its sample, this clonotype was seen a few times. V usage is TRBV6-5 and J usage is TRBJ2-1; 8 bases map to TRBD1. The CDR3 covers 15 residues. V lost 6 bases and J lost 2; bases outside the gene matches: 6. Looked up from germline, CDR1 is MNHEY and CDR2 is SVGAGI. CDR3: CASSPGTGTYNEQFF. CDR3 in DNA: TGTGCCAGCAGCCCCGGGACAGGAACCTACAATGAGCAGTTCTTC.

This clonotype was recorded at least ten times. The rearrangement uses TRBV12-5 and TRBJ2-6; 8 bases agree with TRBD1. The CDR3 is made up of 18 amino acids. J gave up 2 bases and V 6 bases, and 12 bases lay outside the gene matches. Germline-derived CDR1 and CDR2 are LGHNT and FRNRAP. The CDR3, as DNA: TGTGCTAGTGGCTTCGACAGGGGTTCGAGAGCTGGGGCCAACGTCCTGACTTTC. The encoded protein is CASGFDRGSRAGANVLTF.

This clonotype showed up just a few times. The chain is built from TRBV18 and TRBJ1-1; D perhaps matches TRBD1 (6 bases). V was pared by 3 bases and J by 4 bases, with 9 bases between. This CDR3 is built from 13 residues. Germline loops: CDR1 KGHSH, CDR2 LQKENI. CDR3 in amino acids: CASSPKGGTEAFF. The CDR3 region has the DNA TGTGCCAGCTCACCCAAGGGGGGCACTGAAGCTTTCTTT.

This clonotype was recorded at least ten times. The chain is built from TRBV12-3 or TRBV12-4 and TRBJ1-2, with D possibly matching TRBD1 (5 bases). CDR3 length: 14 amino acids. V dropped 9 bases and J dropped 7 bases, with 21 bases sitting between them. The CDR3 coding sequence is TGTGCCAGTACTGTTGGGGGGACTCGAACTGGCTACACCTTC. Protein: CASTVGGTRTGYTF.

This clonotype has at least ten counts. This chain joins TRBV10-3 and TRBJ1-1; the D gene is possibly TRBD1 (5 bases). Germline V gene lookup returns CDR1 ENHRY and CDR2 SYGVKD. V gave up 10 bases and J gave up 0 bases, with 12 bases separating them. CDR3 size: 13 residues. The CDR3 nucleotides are TGTGCCACTTTTCGACAGCTGAACACTGAAGCTTTCTTT. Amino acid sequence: CATFRQLNTEAFF.

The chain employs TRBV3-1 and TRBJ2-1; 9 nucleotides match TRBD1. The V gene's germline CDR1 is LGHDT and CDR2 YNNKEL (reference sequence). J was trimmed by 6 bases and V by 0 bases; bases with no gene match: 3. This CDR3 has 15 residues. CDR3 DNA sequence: TGTGCCAGCAGCCAAGAAAGGGACAGGGTCAATGAGCAGTTCTTC. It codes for CASSQERDRVNEQFF.

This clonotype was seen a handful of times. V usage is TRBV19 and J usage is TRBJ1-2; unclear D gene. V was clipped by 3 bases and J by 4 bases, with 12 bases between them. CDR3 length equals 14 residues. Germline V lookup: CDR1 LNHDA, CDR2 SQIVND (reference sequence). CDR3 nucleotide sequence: TGTGCCAGTAGTATCGTTGGACGGACCTATGGCTACACCTTC. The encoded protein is CASSIVGRTYGYTF.

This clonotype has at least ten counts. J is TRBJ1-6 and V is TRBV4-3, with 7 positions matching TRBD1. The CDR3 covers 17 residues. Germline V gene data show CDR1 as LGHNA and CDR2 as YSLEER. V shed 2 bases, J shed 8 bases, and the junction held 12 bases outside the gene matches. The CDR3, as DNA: TGCGCCAGCAGCCAATTCTTGACAGGGTTTGTAGATTCACCCCTCCACTTT. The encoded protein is CASSQFLTGFVDSPLHF.